This entry describes one T cell receptor beta chain. Its specificity is not known. This sample is part of a study of blood T cells in healthy people across ages. Broader study findings: Changes in expanded clonotypes were possibly confounded, as the CMV status of donors was unknown.

With a J-beta primer mix and a sample-barcoded 5' primer, a second PCR ran about 7 to 11 cycles. Each sample provided no less than 2.5 million CDR3-containing paired-end reads. TCRdb processed the 5' RACE reads anew with MiXCR; each CDR3 protein has one entry. This sample has under 2 million distinct CDR3 sequences; roughly 32% occur once, and the top ten carry about 10%. The V end was cut by 4 bases, the J end by 5 bases, with 15 bases between. Per the germline V gene, CDR1 is SGHRS and CDR2 is YFSETQ. This CDR3 is built from 14 residues. The clonotype originates from a woman in her thirties in good health. Sequencing was performed on blood. The chain couples TRBV5-1 to TRBJ2-5; tentatively, D is TRBD1 or TRBD2 (5 bases each). The CDR3 sequence is CASSPGTWGETQYF. CDR3 nucleotides: TGCGCCAGCAGCCCCGGGACCTGGGGGGAGACCCAGTACTTC.